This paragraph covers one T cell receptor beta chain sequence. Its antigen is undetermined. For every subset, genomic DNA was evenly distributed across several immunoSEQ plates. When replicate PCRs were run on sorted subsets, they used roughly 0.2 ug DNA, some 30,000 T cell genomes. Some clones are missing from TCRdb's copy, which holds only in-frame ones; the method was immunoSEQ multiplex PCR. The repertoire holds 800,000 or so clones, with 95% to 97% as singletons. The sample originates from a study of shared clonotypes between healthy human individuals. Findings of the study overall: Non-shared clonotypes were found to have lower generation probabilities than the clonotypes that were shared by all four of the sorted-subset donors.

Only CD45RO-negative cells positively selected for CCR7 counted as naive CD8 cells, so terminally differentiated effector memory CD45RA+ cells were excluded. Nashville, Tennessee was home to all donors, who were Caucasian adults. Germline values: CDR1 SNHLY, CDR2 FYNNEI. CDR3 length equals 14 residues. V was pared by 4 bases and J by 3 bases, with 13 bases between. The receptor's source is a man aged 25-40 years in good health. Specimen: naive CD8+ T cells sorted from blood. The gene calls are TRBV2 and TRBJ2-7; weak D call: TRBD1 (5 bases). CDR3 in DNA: TGTGCCAGCAGTGGGGTAGGGGCCATCTACGAGCAGTACTTC. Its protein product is CASSGVGAIYEQYF.